In this sample, the clone carrying this T cell receptor beta chain turned up once. Generated by immunoSEQ multiplex PCR, the TCRdb table keeps only in-frame clones and is missing some. Of over 200,000 clones listed, about 92% are singletons. These data originate in a study of blood T cell repertoires in COVID-19. Study-wide background: The cDNA or gDNA used as material had been derived from T cells, B-cell-depleted T cells, or PBMCs.

V shed 6 bases and J 7 bases; nucleotides not matched to a gene: 4. CDR1 is MNHEY, CDR2 SMNVEV, per germline (reference sequence). This CDR3 is built from 14 residues. This chain links TRBV27 with TRBJ2-1; 12 bases align to TRBD2. The sequence was obtained from a man younger than 40 with acute or convalescent COVID-19. The sequenced material came from peripheral blood. For the CDR3, the DNA is TGTGCCAGCAGAGCTAGCGGGGGGGCGAATGAGCAGTTCTTC. Protein sequence: CASRASGGANEQFF.